The 21 T cell receptor beta chains listed next were all sequenced from one sample in a study of blood T cell repertoires in COVID-19. Profiled with immunoSEQ multiplex PCR; TCRdb holds only in-frame clones, not every one. The profile shows approximately 190,000 clones, approximately 79% of them singletons. The sample taken for sequencing was peripheral blood. The receptors come from a man aged 30-40 years with active or convalescent COVID-19.

This clone was seen just once. V gene TRBV11-3 combines with J gene TRBJ2-7; a possible D gene is TRBD1 (8 bases). The V end was cut by 5 bases, the J end by 6 bases, with 20 bases between. Germline V gives CDR1 SGHNT, CDR2 YENEEA. This CDR3 comprises 15 residues. The CDR3 DNA reads TGTGCCAGCAGCACCTCACAGGGGGGGTCGCGCGAGCAGTACTTC. Protein: CASSTSQGGSREQYF.

The chain combines TRBV7-8 with TRBJ2-7; 7 bases match TRBD1. The junction had 3 bases not matched to a gene; V was cut back by 1 base and J by 3 bases. The germline CDR1 and CDR2 sequences are SGHVS and FQNEAQ. This CDR3 comprises 14 residues. The CDR3 nucleotides are TGTGCCAGCAGCTTAGGAGGGGGCGTCTACGAGCAGTACGTC. This codes for CASSLGGGVYEQYV.

The CDR3 sequence: CASSPAGSAQETQYF. In DNA, the CDR3 is TGTGCCAGCTCACCAGCGGGGTCGGCTCAAGAGACCCAGTACTTC. This chain links TRBV18 with TRBJ2-5, with a possible D match to TRBD2 (6 bases). Germline V gene sequence: CDR1 KGHSH, CDR2 LQKENI. V was trimmed by 2 bases and J by 2 bases, leaving 12 bases between them. This CDR3 comprises 15 residues.

The chain combines TRBV6-2 or TRBV6-3 with TRBJ1-1; D is unresolved. The germline V gene has CDR1 MNHEY and CDR2 SVGEGT. There are 15 residues in the CDR3. Deletions cut 2 bases from V and 0 bases from J, with 10 bases between. CDR3 coding DNA: TGTGCCAGCAGTTACCCCTCAGGCTTGAACACTGAAGCTTTCTTT. Translating it yields CASSYPSGLNTEAFF.

The rearrangement joins TRBV5-5 to TRBJ2-3; the match to TRBD2 covers 8 bases. Germline V lookup: CDR1 SGHKS, CDR2 YYEKEE (reference sequence). J was trimmed by 4 bases and V by 3 bases; bases with no gene match: 10. The CDR3 has 16 residues. As DNA, the CDR3 is TGTGCCAGCAGCTGGATAGTAGCGGGAAACGCAGATACGCAGTATTTT. This gives the protein CASSWIVAGNADTQYF. The full variable domain, rest sourced from reference TRBV5-5 and TRBJ2-3, is DAGVTQSPTHLIKTRGQQVTLRCSPISGHKSVSWYQQVLGQGPQFIFQYYEKEERGRGNFPDRFSARQFPNYSSELNVNALLLGDSALYLCASSWIVAGNADTQYFGPGTRLTVL.

Worth noting for this clone: Additional DNA sequences in this sample encode the identical CDR3. V usage is TRBV2 and J usage is TRBJ1-5; TRBD1 matches at 7 bases. Unmatched junction bases numbered 4, after V lost 4 bases and J lost 4 bases. The CDR3 consists of 14 residues. Germline CDR1 reads SNHLY; CDR2 reads FYNNEI. CDR3 in amino acids: CASSGTGGNQPQHF. DNA of the CDR3: TGTGCCAGCAGTGGGACAGGCGGAAATCAGCCCCAGCATTTT.

The chain couples TRBV4-1 to TRBJ2-1; the match to TRBD2 covers 11 bases. The ends lost 2 bases at V and 6 bases at J; junction bases unmatched: 9. The CDR3 spans 17 residues. CDR1 and CDR2 from the germline V gene are MGHRA and YSYEKL. The DNA for the CDR3 is TGCGCCAGCAGCCAAACTGAAGGAACTAGCGGGAGCAATGAGCAGTTCTTC. As protein: CASSQTEGTSGSNEQFF.

This sequence joins TRBV19 and TRBJ2-5; 7 bases map to TRBD2. Germline V gene lookup returns CDR1 LNHDA and CDR2 SQIVND (reference sequence). There are 16 residues in the CDR3. The J segment lost 1 base and the V segment lost 2 bases, leaving 7 bases of the junction unmatched. The CDR3 is CASSISGRGIQETQYF. For the CDR3, the DNA is TGTGCCAGTAGTATAAGTGGGCGGGGGATCCAAGAGACCCAGTACTTC. The full variable domain, its missing parts supplied by reference TRBV19 and TRBJ2-5, is DGGITQSPKYLFRKEGQNVTLSCEQNLNHDAMYWYRQDPGQGLRLIYYSQIVNDFQKGDIAEGYSVSREKKESFPLTVTSAQKNPTAFYLCASSISGRGIQETQYFGPGTRLLVL.

The chain combines TRBV29-1 with TRBJ2-1, with 11 bases aligning to TRBD1. The CDR3 totals 15 residues. V gave up 1 base and J gave up 4 bases; unmatched junction bases: 3. Germline V lookup: CDR1 SQVTM, CDR2 ANQGSEA. The CDR3 coding sequence is TGCAGCGTTGAAGGGGGACAGGGGGGATACAATGAGCAGTTCTTC. Protein: CSVEGGQGGYNEQFF.

The V gene is TRBV28, the J gene TRBJ1-5; D possibly corresponds to TRBD1 (5 bases). CDR3 length: 12 amino acids. In germline, CDR1 is MDHEN, CDR2 SYDVKM. The V and J ends lost 6 bases and 2 bases respectively, with 5 bases between them. CDR3 residues: CASRQGNQPQHF. For the CDR3, the DNA is TGTGCCAGCAGACAGGGCAATCAGCCCCAGCATTTT.

The chain employs TRBV12-3 or TRBV12-4 and TRBJ2-1; no clear D gene. The V and J ends lost 3 bases and 4 bases respectively, with 4 bases between them. This CDR3 contains 12 residues. DNA for the CDR3: TGTGCCAGCAGTTTCGGTTACAATGAGCAGTTCTTC. Translated, it gives CASSFGYNEQFF.

The sample holds one count of this clone. The chain couples TRBV27 to TRBJ2-1; 10 nucleotides line up with TRBD2. This CDR3 contains 15 residues. Germline V CDR1 and CDR2: MNHEY, SMNVEV (reference sequence). The V and J ends lost 2 bases and 7 bases, in that order; junction bases with no gene match: 5. The CDR3 here is CASSLGGLARNEQFF. CDR3 nucleotide sequence: TGTGCCAGCAGTTTAGGGGGACTAGCGAGGAATGAGCAGTTCTTC.

The chain uses TRBV9 and TRBJ1-1, with D tentatively TRBD1 (5 bases). The germline V and J ends were trimmed by 0 bases and 0 bases, with 9 bases remaining between them. This CDR3 has 15 amino acids. Germline-derived CDR1 and CDR2 are SGDLS and YYNGEE. The CDR3 sequence: CASSVVPGLNTEAFF. The CDR3 bases are TGTGCCAGCAGCGTAGTTCCAGGGCTGAACACTGAAGCTTTCTTT.

This clone appeared a few times. The chain employs TRBV7-6 and TRBJ1-1; 7 nucleotides agree with TRBD1. In germline, CDR1 is SGHVS, CDR2 FNYEAQ. The V segment lost 5 bases and the J segment 1 base; nucleotides outside the gene matches: 10. The CDR3 runs 16 residues. Written as DNA, the CDR3 is TGTGCCAGCAGCCCCCTCGGCACAGGGGCGAACACTGAAGCTTTCTTT. Its translation is CASSPLGTGANTEAFF.

V usage is TRBV2 and J usage is TRBJ2-1; perhaps TRBD1 as D (5 bases). The CDR3 sequence is 14 residues long. V lost 6 bases, J lost 5 bases, and 14 bases lay in between. The germline V gene encodes CDR1 SNHLY and CDR2 FYNNEI. CDR3 in DNA: TGTGCCAGCAGCGGGCAGGGTCTAGACAATGAGCAGTTCTTC. Translating gives CASSGQGLDNEQFF.

The chain uses TRBV7-3 and TRBJ1-4, with unresolved D. The CDR3 contains 15 residues. V lost 6 bases, J lost 5 bases, and 16 bases lay in between. Germline V gene data show CDR1 as SGHTA and CDR2 as FQGTGA. CDR3 protein: CASRRDLQTNEKLFF. The DNA of the CDR3 is TGTGCCAGCAGACGCGACCTGCAGACAAATGAAAAACTGTTTTTT.

The chain links TRBV20-1 to TRBJ2-7; TRBD2 agrees at 8 bases. The ends lost 1 base at V and 11 bases at J; junction bases unmatched: 4. Germline V lookup: CDR1 DFQATT, CDR2 SNEGSKA (reference sequence). There are 11 residues in the CDR3. DNA of the CDR3: TGCAGTGCTAGAGGGCCGCGGGAGGAGTACTTC. Its translation is CSARGPREEYF.

The chain uses TRBV24-1 and TRBJ2-3; D gene unclear. Deletions cut 3 bases from V and 8 bases from J, with 11 bases between. The CDR3 totals 13 residues. Germline values: CDR1 KGHDR, CDR2 SFDVKD. For the CDR3, the DNA is TGTGCCACCAGTGATCCCTTAGAAAGTACGCAGTATTTT. Translating gives CATSDPLESTQYF.

V is TRBV2 and J is TRBJ1-1; no definite D call. Germline V gene data show CDR1 as SNHLY and CDR2 as FYNNEI. V shed 7 bases and J shed 5 bases, with 5 bases lying between them. CDR3 length equals 10 residues. The chain's CDR3 is CASTRTEAFF. The CDR3, as DNA: TGTGCCAGCACCCGTACTGAAGCTTTCTTT.

The chain recombines TRBV19 with TRBJ2-5, with 16 bases identical to TRBD2. This CDR3 region has 19 residues. V was pared by 3 bases and J by 4 bases, with 11 bases of the junction left unmatched. The germline CDR1 and CDR2 sequences are LNHDA and SQIVND (reference sequence). In DNA form, the CDR3 reads TGTGCCAGTAGTATTGGGACTAGCGGGAGGGCCAGGCTTTCAGAGACCCAGTACTTC. Its protein product is CASSIGTSGRARLSETQYF.

This clone is a singleton in its sample. The chain uses TRBV11-2 and TRBJ2-1; 11 nucleotides agree with TRBD2. This CDR3 is 19 amino acids long. The germline gives CDR1 SGHAT, CDR2 FQNNGV. The ends lost 0 bases at V and 5 bases at J; junction bases unmatched: 12. The CDR3 region has the DNA TGTGCCAGCAGCTTAGATCCACTAGCGGGAGTTAAGGGGGACAATGAGCAGTTCTTC. It is translated as CASSLDPLAGVKGDNEQFF.